These 8 T cell receptor beta chains were sequenced from one sample in a study of molecular identifiers for immune sequencing clone quantification. TCRdb called the PCR reads again in MiXCR, with one record for every CDR3 protein. The data show 65,000 or so distinct CDR3 sequences, approximately 18% seen once. The sample consisted of naive CD8+ T cells from blood, with Jurkat cell RNA spiked in. Subset meaning: FACS-sorted CD8+CD4-CCR7+CD45RA+ naive T cells. These receptors were taken from a human donor in good health. Some libraries in this study had Jurkat cell RNA spiked in.

Turning to this clonotype: A much larger clonotype is one base distant, so this may be a read error. The chain is built from TRBV12-3 or TRBV12-4 and TRBJ1-1; no clear D. CDR3 length: 14 amino acids. CDR3 in amino acids: CASSFSVVNAEAFF. The CDR3 DNA reads as TGTGCCAGCAGTTTCAGTGTAGTGAACGCTGAAGCTTTCTTT.

This clonotype was observed many times. The chain combines TRBV29-1 with TRBJ1-3; D unclear. Trimming took 0 bases from V and 0 from J, leaving 12 bases between them. The germline V gene encodes CDR1 SQVTM and CDR2 ANQGSEA. The CDR3 contains 16 residues. This CDR3 is CSVEDLDYHSGNTIYF. The CDR3 nucleotides read TGCAGCGTTGAAGATCTTGACTACCACTCTGGAAACACCATATATTTT.

This clonotype was detected only a few times. This chain uses TRBV10-3 with TRBJ2-2; D is possibly TRBD1 (5 bases). The CDR3 covers 15 residues. In germline, CDR1 is ENHRY, CDR2 SYGVKD. Trimming shortened V by 9 bases and J by 0 bases, and 14 bases separated the two germline ends. CDR3 DNA: TGTGCCATACAAACAGGTCCCACGAACACCGGGGAGCTGTTTTTT. Translated, it gives CAIQTGPTNTGELFF.

In its sample, this clonotype was seen once. A much larger clone differs from this one at a single base, so this may be a read error. The chain couples TRBV6-2 or TRBV6-3 to TRBJ1-1, with TRBD1 matching over 10 bases. Germline V gene lookup returns CDR1 MNHEY and CDR2 SVGEGT. There are 13 residues in the CDR3. CDR3 DNA sequence: TGTGCCAGCAGTTACTCCGGGACAGGGGAAGCTCTCTTT. Its translation: CASSYSGTGEALF.

This clonotype has just a few counts. A much more abundant neighbour one base away suggests this may be a read error. J is TRBJ1-1 and V is TRBV4-3; 7 bases are shared with TRBD1. Germline V gene data show CDR1 as LGHNA and CDR2 as YSLEER. The CDR3 runs 17 residues. The CDR3 region has the DNA TGCGCCGGCAGCCAAGGATTCCGGGACAGATCGAACACTGAAGCTTTCTTT. Translating gives CAGSQGFRDRSNTEAFF.

In this sample, this clonotype turned up many times. The V gene is TRBV27, the J gene TRBJ2-7, with 10 positions matching TRBD1. J gave up 7 bases and V 5 bases, and 8 bases lay outside the gene matches. CDR1 and CDR2 (germline): MNHEY, SMNVEV (reference sequence). The CDR3 consists of 14 residues. CDR3 residues: CASSQDRGSEEQYF. For the CDR3, the DNA is TGTGCCAGCAGTCAGGACAGGGGGTCTGAAGAGCAGTACTTC.

This clonotype was detected ten times or more. This chain links TRBV7-6 with TRBJ1-5, with D perhaps matching TRBD1 (6 bases). V lost 5 bases and J lost 0, with 11 bases in between. The V gene's germline CDR1 is SGHVS and CDR2 FNYEAQ. This CDR3 region has 15 residues. CDR3 residues: CASSPGTHSNQPQHF. DNA of the CDR3: TGTGCCAGCAGCCCGGGGACACATAGCAATCAGCCCCAGCATTTT.

This clonotype has at least ten counts. This rearrangement joins TRBV7-9 to TRBJ2-5; no reliable D call. CDR3 length: 16 amino acids. Germline V gives CDR1 SEHNR, CDR2 FQNEAQ (reference sequence). V was trimmed by 1 base and J by 0 bases, leaving 12 bases between them. CDR3 sequence: CASSLEVVRYQETQYF. CDR3 nucleotide sequence: TGTGCCAGCAGCTTAGAGGTGGTACGGTACCAAGAGACCCAGTACTTC.